The rows below give T cell receptor beta chains drawn from one sample of a study of CD8+CD57+ T cells in acquired aplastic anemia. TCRdb re-derived calls from the reads in MiXCR, one entry per CDR3 protein. The data contain 150,000 to 200,000 distinct CDR3 sequences, over 60% of them singletons. The sample was sorted CD4+, CD8+, or CD8+CD57+ T cells (not recorded which) from PBMCs. The receptors come from a human donor with severe aplastic anemia or a healthy control (not recorded which). The CDR3 runs from the conserved cysteine through the conserved F or W. Each record gives: CDR3 DNA, CDR3 protein, clone size, D gene, J gene, V gene. D genes are given only for firm matches. Expanded clones get a size class; other rows say once, few or many, or leave the size out.

CDR3nt: TGTGCCACCGCCTCGACGGATACGCAGTATTTT
CDR3aa: CATASTDTQYF
abundance: NA
d_gene: NA
j_gene: TRBJ2-3
v_gene: TRBV24-1

CDR3nt: TGTGCCAGCAGCGTAGTACAGGGGACTGAAGCTTTCTTT
CDR3aa: CASSVVQGTEAFF
abundance: NA
d_gene: TRBD1
j_gene: TRBJ1-1
v_gene: TRBV9

CDR3nt: TGTGCCAGCAGTTTATGGGGCTTTCGCCAGCCCCAGCATTTT
CDR3aa: CASSLWGFRQPQHF
abundance: once
d_gene: NA
j_gene: TRBJ1-5
v_gene: TRBV28

CDR3nt: TGCGCCAGCAGCCAAGGAGGGACAGGGGGCGATTTGGATACGCAGTATTTT
CDR3aa: CASSQGGTGGDLDTQYF
abundance: many
d_gene: TRBD1
j_gene: TRBJ2-3
v_gene: TRBV4-3

CDR3nt: TGCAGTGCTAGAGATCGGGCTTCCTATGGCTACACCTTC
CDR3aa: CSARDRASYGYTF
abundance: NA
d_gene: NA
j_gene: TRBJ1-2
v_gene: TRBV20-1

CDR3nt: TGTGCCAGCAGCCCCCGCCCCCGGACTAGCGGGGTTGTTGAGCAGTTCTTC
CDR3aa: CASSPRPRTSGVVEQFF
abundance: many
d_gene: TRBD2
j_gene: TRBJ2-1
v_gene: TRBV9

CDR3nt: TGTGCCAGCGAGCCCGGGACAGCCAACAACTACGAGCAGTACTTC
CDR3aa: CASEPGTANNYEQYF
abundance: NA
d_gene: TRBD1
j_gene: TRBJ2-7
v_gene: TRBV7-3

CDR3nt: TGTGCCAGCAGCCATTTGGGACTAGCCCCCTACGAGCAGTACTTC
CDR3aa: CASSHLGLAPYEQYF
abundance: NA
d_gene: TRBD2
j_gene: TRBJ2-7
v_gene: TRBV7-9

CDR3nt: TGCAGCGTTGCGGGACAGGGTACCTCCTACGAGCAGTACTTC
CDR3aa: CSVAGQGTSYEQYF
abundance: few
d_gene: TRBD1
j_gene: TRBJ2-7
v_gene: TRBV29-1

CDR3nt: TGTGCCAGCAGCGAGGTTTCGAGGCCCTTTCCACCCCTCCACTTT
CDR3aa: CASSEVSRPFPPLHF
abundance: few
d_gene: NA
j_gene: TRBJ1-6
v_gene: TRBV9

CDR3nt: TGTGCCAGAAACGTGACGGGCAGGGACGCCAAAGAGACCCAGTACTTC
CDR3aa: CARNVTGRDAKETQYF
abundance: NA
d_gene: NA
j_gene: TRBJ2-5
v_gene: TRBV19

CDR3nt: TGCAGTGCTAGAGCGGACAGGGAATACGAGCAGTACTTC
CDR3aa: CSARADREYEQYF
abundance: many
d_gene: TRBD1
j_gene: TRBJ2-7
v_gene: TRBV20-1

CDR3nt: TGTGCCAGCAGCTTGTGGCCAAACACTGAAGCTTTCTTT
CDR3aa: CASSLWPNTEAFF
abundance: NA
d_gene: NA
j_gene: TRBJ1-1
v_gene: TRBV5-4

CDR3nt: TGTGCCAGCAGCACCGAACGACAGGGGTTAGATACGCAGTATTTT
CDR3aa: CASSTERQGLDTQYF
abundance: NA
d_gene: TRBD1
j_gene: TRBJ2-3
v_gene: TRBV7-9

CDR3nt: TGTGCCAGCAGGGCGACTAGCGGGAGAATCGACGAGCAGTACTTC
CDR3aa: CASRATSGRIDEQYF
abundance: NA
d_gene: TRBD2
j_gene: TRBJ2-7
v_gene: TRBV25-1

CDR3nt: TGTGCCAGCAGCTTGGAGGGCAGGGTCTACGAGCAGTACTTC
CDR3aa: CASSLEGRVYEQYF
abundance: many
d_gene: NA
j_gene: TRBJ2-7
v_gene: TRBV5-5

CDR3nt: TGCAGTGCTTTCCGGGGCCCGACTTCGGACGAGCAGTACTTC
CDR3aa: CSAFRGPTSDEQYF
abundance: many
d_gene: NA
j_gene: TRBJ2-7
v_gene: TRBV20-1

CDR3nt: TGTGCCAGCAGCTTAGAGGAGTGGTCCTCCTACGAGCAGTACTTC
CDR3aa: CASSLEEWSSYEQYF
abundance: NA
d_gene: NA
j_gene: TRBJ2-7
v_gene: TRBV7-9

CDR3nt: TGTGCCACCAGTAGTGGACAGGGTACCTATGGCTACACCTTC
CDR3aa: CATSSGQGTYGYTF
abundance: NA
d_gene: TRBD1
j_gene: TRBJ1-2
v_gene: TRBV24-1

CDR3nt: TGTGCCAGCAGTGAAGTGGCGTCCCTCGCCTACGAGCAGTACTTC
CDR3aa: CASSEVASLAYEQYF
abundance: NA
d_gene: NA
j_gene: TRBJ2-7
v_gene: TRBV2

CDR3nt: TGTGCCAGCAGCTTCGGACTGGGTGGAGATACGCAGTATTTT
CDR3aa: CASSFGLGGDTQYF
abundance: NA
d_gene: NA
j_gene: TRBJ2-3
v_gene: TRBV5-8

CDR3nt: TGTGCCAGTATTCCAGGGATGAACACTGAAGCTTTCTTT
CDR3aa: CASIPGMNTEAFF
abundance: NA
d_gene: NA
j_gene: TRBJ1-1
v_gene: TRBV7-2

CDR3nt: TGCGCCAGCAGCCGGGACAGGGAAACCTACAATGAGCAGTTCTTC
CDR3aa: CASSRDRETYNEQFF
abundance: NA
d_gene: TRBD1
j_gene: TRBJ2-1
v_gene: TRBV14

CDR3nt: TGCAGCGTTCAATCGGGGGTCTCTGGAAACACCATATATTTT
CDR3aa: CSVQSGVSGNTIYF
abundance: few
d_gene: NA
j_gene: TRBJ1-3
v_gene: TRBV29-1

CDR3nt: TGTGCCAGCGGAGACAGGGGTCAGGGGACCCAGTACTTC
CDR3aa: CASGDRGQGTQYF
abundance: NA
d_gene: TRBD1
j_gene: TRBJ2-5
v_gene: TRBV9

CDR3nt: TGTGCCAGCAGCTCCATCGGACGCAACATTCAGTACTTC
CDR3aa: CASSSIGRNIQYF
abundance: NA
d_gene: NA
j_gene: TRBJ2-4
v_gene: TRBV7-2

CDR3nt: TGTGCCAGCAGTGATAAAAGGACGAACACTGAAGCTTTCTTT
CDR3aa: CASSDKRTNTEAFF
abundance: NA
d_gene: NA
j_gene: TRBJ1-1
v_gene: TRBV6-1

CDR3nt: TGTGCCAGCAGCTGGGACTACACTGAAGCTTTCTTT
CDR3aa: CASSWDYTEAFF
abundance: NA
d_gene: NA
j_gene: TRBJ1-1
v_gene: TRBV7-8

CDR3nt: TGTGCCAGCAGCCGAAGCGAGACAGGGGGCGGGAACTATGGCTACACCTTC
CDR3aa: CASSRSETGGGNYGYTF
abundance: NA
d_gene: TRBD1
j_gene: TRBJ1-2
v_gene: TRBV27

CDR3nt: TGCAGTGCCACCGTCTCCCAGGGATTCACCTACGAGCAGTACTTC
CDR3aa: CSATVSQGFTYEQYF
abundance: NA
d_gene: NA
j_gene: TRBJ2-7
v_gene: TRBV20-1

CDR3nt: TGCGCCAGCAGCTTCGAGCTCCACAATGAGCAGTTCTTC
CDR3aa: CASSFELHNEQFF
abundance: NA
d_gene: NA
j_gene: TRBJ2-1
v_gene: TRBV5-1

CDR3nt: TGCAGTGCTAGCGACAGGGTCTCCTACGAGCAGTACTTC
CDR3aa: CSASDRVSYEQYF
abundance: many
d_gene: TRBD1
j_gene: TRBJ2-7
v_gene: TRBV20-1

CDR3nt: TGTGCCACCAGCAGAGGGGAGTTGCCAGATACGCAGTATTTT
CDR3aa: CATSRGELPDTQYF
abundance: once
d_gene: NA
j_gene: TRBJ2-3
v_gene: TRBV15

CDR3nt: TGTGCCAGCAGCCTCGGACCGCCGAGCACAGATACGCAGTATTTT
CDR3aa: CASSLGPPSTDTQYF
abundance: NA
d_gene: NA
j_gene: TRBJ2-3
v_gene: TRBV7-9

CDR3nt: TGCGCCAGCAGCTTGGACAGGGTAAAAAATGAGCAGTTCTTC
CDR3aa: CASSLDRVKNEQFF
abundance: NA
d_gene: NA
j_gene: TRBJ2-1
v_gene: TRBV5-1

CDR3nt: TGCAGCGTTCGGTTCTCTGGAAACACCATATATTTT
CDR3aa: CSVRFSGNTIYF
abundance: NA
d_gene: NA
j_gene: TRBJ1-3
v_gene: TRBV29-1

CDR3nt: TGTGCCAGCAGTGAAAATCGGGGCAATGAGCAGTTCTTC
CDR3aa: CASSENRGNEQFF
abundance: once
d_gene: NA
j_gene: TRBJ2-1
v_gene: TRBV2